The T cell receptor (beta chain) under discussion was sequenced for a study of blood T cell repertoires in COVID-19. Overall study: COVID-19 samples, acute and convalescent, were from the United States, Italy and Spain. PBMCs, B-cell-depleted T cells, or T cells were the source of the cDNA or gDNA that made up the material.

In the source study's methods: Amplification of reference gene primers was used by the study to estimate nucleated cell counts. This table comes from immunoSEQ multiplex PCR, and its TCRdb copy is limited to in-frame clones, with some not included. V and J calls and clone size follow that table, whereas D and trimming were derived from the DNA. This table holds under 350,000 clones, roughly 85% found once. Germline V lookup: CDR1 MNHEY, CDR2 SVGAGI. The CDR3 has 14 amino acids. V dropped 4 bases and J dropped 2 bases, with 11 bases sitting between them. The origin of this receptor is a woman between 70 and 85 years old with acute or convalescent COVID-19. The rearrangement links TRBV6-5 to TRBJ1-1; TRBD1 might be the D (5 bases). The material sequenced was peripheral blood. CDR3 sequence (DNA): TGTGCCAGCAGTTCCGGGGGGGGTAACACTGAAGCTTTCTTT. Its translation: CASSSGGGNTEAFF.